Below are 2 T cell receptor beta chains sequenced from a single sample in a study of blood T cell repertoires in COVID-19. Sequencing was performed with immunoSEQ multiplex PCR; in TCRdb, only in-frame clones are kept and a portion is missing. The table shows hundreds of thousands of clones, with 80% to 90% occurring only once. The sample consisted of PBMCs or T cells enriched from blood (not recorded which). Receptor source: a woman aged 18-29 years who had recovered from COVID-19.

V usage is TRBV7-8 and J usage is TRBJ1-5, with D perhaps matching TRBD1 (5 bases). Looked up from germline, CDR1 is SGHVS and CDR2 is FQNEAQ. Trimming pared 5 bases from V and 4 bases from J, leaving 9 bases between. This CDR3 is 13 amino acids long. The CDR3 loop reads CASSPDRNQPQHF. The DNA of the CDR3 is TGTGCCAGCAGCCCCGACAGAAATCAGCCCCAGCATTTT. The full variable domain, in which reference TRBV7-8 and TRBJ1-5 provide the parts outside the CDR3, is GAGVSQSPRYKVAKRGQDVALRCDPISGHVSLFWYQQALGQGPEFLTYFQNEAQLDKSGLPSDRFFAERPEGSVSTLKIQRTQQEDSAVYLCASSPDRNQPQHFGDGTRLSIL.

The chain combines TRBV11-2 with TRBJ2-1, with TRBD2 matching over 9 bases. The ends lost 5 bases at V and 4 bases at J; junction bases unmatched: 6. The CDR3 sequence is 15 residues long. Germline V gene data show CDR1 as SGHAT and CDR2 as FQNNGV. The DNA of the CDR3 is TGTGCCAGCAGCGGATTGACTAGCGGATACAATGAGCAGTTCTTC. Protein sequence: CASSGLTSGYNEQFF.